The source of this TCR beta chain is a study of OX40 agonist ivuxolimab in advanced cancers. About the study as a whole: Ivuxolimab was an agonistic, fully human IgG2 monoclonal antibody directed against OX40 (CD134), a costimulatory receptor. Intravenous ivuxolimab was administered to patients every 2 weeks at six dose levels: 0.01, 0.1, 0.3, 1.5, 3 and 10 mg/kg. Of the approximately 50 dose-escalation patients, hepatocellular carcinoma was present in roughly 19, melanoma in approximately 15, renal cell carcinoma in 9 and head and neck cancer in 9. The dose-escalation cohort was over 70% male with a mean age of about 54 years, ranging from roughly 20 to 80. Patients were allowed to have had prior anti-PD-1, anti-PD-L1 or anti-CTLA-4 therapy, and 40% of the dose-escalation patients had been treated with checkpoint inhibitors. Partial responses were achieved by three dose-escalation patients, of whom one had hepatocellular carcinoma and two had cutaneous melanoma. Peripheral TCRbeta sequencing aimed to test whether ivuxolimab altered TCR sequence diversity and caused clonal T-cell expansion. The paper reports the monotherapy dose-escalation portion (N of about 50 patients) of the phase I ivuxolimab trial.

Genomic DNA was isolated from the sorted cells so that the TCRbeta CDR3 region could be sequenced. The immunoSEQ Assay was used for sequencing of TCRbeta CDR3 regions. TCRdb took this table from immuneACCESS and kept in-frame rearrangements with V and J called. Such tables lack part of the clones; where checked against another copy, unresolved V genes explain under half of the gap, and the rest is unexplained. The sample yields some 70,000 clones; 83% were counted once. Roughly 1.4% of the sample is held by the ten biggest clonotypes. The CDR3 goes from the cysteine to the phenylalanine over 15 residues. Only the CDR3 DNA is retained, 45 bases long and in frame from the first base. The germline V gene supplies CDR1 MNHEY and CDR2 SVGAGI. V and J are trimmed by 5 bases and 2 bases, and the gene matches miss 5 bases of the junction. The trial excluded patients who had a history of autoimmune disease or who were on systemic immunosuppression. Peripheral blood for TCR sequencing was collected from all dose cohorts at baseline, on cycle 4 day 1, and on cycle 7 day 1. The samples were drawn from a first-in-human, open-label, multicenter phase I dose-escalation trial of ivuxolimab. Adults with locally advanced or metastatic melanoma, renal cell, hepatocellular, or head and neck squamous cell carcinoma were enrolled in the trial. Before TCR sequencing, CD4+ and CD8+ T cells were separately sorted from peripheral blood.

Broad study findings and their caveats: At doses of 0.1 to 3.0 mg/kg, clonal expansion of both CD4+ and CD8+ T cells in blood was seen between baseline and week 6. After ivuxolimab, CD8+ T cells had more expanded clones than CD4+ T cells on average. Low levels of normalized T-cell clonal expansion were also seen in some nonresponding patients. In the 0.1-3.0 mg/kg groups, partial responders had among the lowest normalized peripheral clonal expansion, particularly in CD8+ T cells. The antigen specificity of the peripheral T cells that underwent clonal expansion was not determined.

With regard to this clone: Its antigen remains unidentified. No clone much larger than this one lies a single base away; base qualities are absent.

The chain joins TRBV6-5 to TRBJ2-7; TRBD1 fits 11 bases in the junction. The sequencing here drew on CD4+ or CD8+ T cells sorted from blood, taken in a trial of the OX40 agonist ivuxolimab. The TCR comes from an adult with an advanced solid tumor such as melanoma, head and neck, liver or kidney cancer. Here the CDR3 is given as CASSRPGQGAYEQYF. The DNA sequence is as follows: TGTGCCAGCAGTAGACCGGGACAGGGGGCCTACGAGCAGTACTTC.